Sequencing of this T cell receptor (beta chain) was carried out in a study of T cell changes during pregnancy in multiple sclerosis. Clones were read by immunoSEQ multiplex PCR, and TCRdb kept only the in-frame ones, dropping some. This table holds 41,000 or so clones, 85% to 95% found once. CDR3 size: 13 residues. V lost 3 bases to trimming and J lost 3 bases, with 8 bases between them. Germline V gene data show CDR1 as MNHEY and CDR2 as SMNVEV (reference sequence). The origin of this receptor is a female donor with multiple sclerosis, enrolled in a pregnancy study. The chain joins TRBV27 to TRBJ2-5; possible D gene TRBD1, 6 bases. Specimen: CD8+ T cells from peripheral blood mononuclear cells, collected in the third trimester of pregnancy. CDR3 in amino acids: CASSFRGKETQYF. CDR3 DNA: TGTGCCAGCAGTTTCAGGGGCAAAGAGACCCAGTACTTC.